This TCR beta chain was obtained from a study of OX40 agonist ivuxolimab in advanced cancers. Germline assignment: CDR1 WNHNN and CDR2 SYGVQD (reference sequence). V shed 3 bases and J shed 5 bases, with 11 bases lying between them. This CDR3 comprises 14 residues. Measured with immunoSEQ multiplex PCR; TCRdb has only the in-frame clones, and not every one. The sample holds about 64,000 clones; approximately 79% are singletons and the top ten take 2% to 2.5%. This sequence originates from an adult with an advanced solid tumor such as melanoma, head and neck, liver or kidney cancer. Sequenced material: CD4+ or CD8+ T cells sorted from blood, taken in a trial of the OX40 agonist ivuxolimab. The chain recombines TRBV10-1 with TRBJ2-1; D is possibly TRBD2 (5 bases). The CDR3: CASSERGIDNEQFF. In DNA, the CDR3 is TGCGCCAGCAGTGAACGGGGTATCGACAATGAGCAGTTCTTC.